The sequence of this T cell receptor (beta chain) was determined in a study of cytomegalovirus exposure and HLA in healthy donors. Use of 60 Vbeta and 13 Jbeta primers characterized the PCR. Assay used: immunoSEQ multiplex PCR; TCRdb lists only in-frame clones, some missing. This sample lists more than 200,000 clones; its ten largest clones have more than 0.75%. This CDR3 contains 18 residues. V dropped 2 bases and J dropped 1 base, with 17 bases sitting between them. In germline, CDR1 is MNHEY, CDR2 SMNVEV (reference sequence). The chain combines TRBV27 with TRBJ2-2; TRBD1 might be the D (6 bases). The TCR originated in a woman aged 30 to 39 in good health and CMV-seropositive. Sequencing used PBMCs. This chain's CDR3 is CASSLPHSGQKNTGELFF. Here the CDR3 DNA reads TGTGCCAGCAGTTTACCCCACTCGGGACAAAAGAACACCGGGGAGCTGTTTTTT.